The sequence of this TCR beta chain was determined in a study of vaccination effects on CD4 cells after COVID-19. Antigen-specific CD4+ T cell clonotypes were called by their expansion after viral peptide-pool culture in ViraFEST. With approximately 10 days of culture completed, CD4+ T cells were isolated. Nucleocapsid antibodies stayed negative before and after vaccination, showing no earlier SARS-CoV-2 infection. TCRdb's copy holds only in-frame clones and misses some; the assay was immunoSEQ multiplex PCR. The repertoire includes about 71,000 clones, 80% of them detected once, and 10% to 15% sits in the top ten. The V gene lost 3 bases and the J gene lost 1 base, with 4 bases spanning the gap. The CDR3 spans 13 residues. CDR1 SNHLY and CDR2 FYNNEI come from the germline V gene. Comment on this clone: The target antigen is unknown.

The chain has TRBV2 and TRBJ2-4; D is undetermined. This TCR came from a human donor who received a COVID-19 vaccine. This specimen consisted of CD4+ T cells from PBMCs cultured with SARS-CoV-2 spike peptides, obtained before COVID-19 vaccination. The CDR3 coding sequence is TGTGCCAGCAGTGAGGCGGCCAAAAACATTCAGTACTTC. It translates to CASSEAAKNIQYF. The variable domain in full, completed from reference TRBV2 and TRBJ2-4, reads EPEVTQTPSHQVTQMGQEVILRCVPISNHLYFYWYRQILGQKVEFLVSFYNNEISEKSEIFDDQFSVERPDGSNFTLKIRSTKLEDSAMYFCASSEAAKNIQYFGAGTRLSVL.